Listed below are T cell receptor beta chains from one sample, sequenced in a study of blood T cell repertoires in COVID-19. Clones were sequenced by immunoSEQ multiplex PCR, and TCRdb holds only the in-frame ones, with some missing. The sample has about 200,000 clones; around nine tenths are singletons. The sequenced material came from peripheral blood. The source of these receptors is a human donor in a cohort sampled during active COVID-19. Both conserved end residues are part of each CDR3. The D gene is left open where the match is weak. Expanded clones get a size class; other rows say once, few or many, or leave the size out.

>-|TRBV28|TRBJ2-3|-
CASSLRGTDTQYF
TGTGCCAGCAGTCTCAGGGGAACAGATACGCAGTATTTT
>-|TRBV5-1|TRBJ1-5|-
CASSPVGGPHQPQHF
TGCGCCAGCAGCCCCGTCGGGGGTCCCCATCAGCCCCAGCATTTT
>once|TRBV20-1|TRBJ1-5|-
CSASSVSQPQHF
TGCAGTGCTAGTAGTGTTAGCCAGCCCCAGCATTTT
>-|TRBV18|TRBJ1-1|TRBD1
CASSPSSNRGTEAFF
TGTGCCAGCTCACCGTCGAGCAACAGGGGAACTGAAGCTTTCTTT
>-|TRBV5-4|TRBJ2-3|TRBD2
CASSFPAGGVTDTQYF
TGTGCCAGCAGCTTCCCAGCGGGAGGGGTAACAGATACGCAGTATTTT
>-|TRBV3-1/TRBV3-2|TRBJ2-5|TRBD2
CASSQLWSGGAGTQYF
TGTGCCAGCAGCCAATTATGGAGCGGGGGGGCCGGGACCCAGTACTTC
>-|TRBV5-6|TRBJ2-7|TRBD2
CASSQGLADSYEQYF
TGTGCCAGCAGCCAGGGACTAGCGGACTCCTACGAGCAGTACTTC
>-|TRBV5-4|TRBJ2-4|TRBD2
CASSPDGVAGGPDIQYF
TGTGCCAGCAGCCCTGACGGGGTAGCGGGAGGGCCAGACATTCAGTACTTC
>-|TRBV19|TRBJ1-2|-
CASTRGTLLYGYTF
TGTGCCAGTACCAGAGGGACACTGCTCTATGGCTACACCTTC
>-|TRBV19|TRBJ1-5|-
CASRAPRGVSNQPQHF
TGTGCCAGTAGGGCACCCCGGGGGGTTAGCAATCAGCCCCAGCATTTT
>-|TRBV5-6|TRBJ2-7|TRBD2
CASSHRLAGARSYEQYF
TGTGCCAGCAGCCACAGACTAGCGGGGGCCCGGTCCTACGAGCAGTACTTC
>-|TRBV18|TRBJ1-1|-
CASSRKSAGEFTEAFF
TGTGCCAGCTCACGCAAATCGGCAGGGGAGTTCACTGAAGCTTTCTTT
>-|TRBV25-1|TRBJ2-5|-
CASSEKGAARETQYF
TGTGCCAGCAGTGAAAAGGGAGCGGCCCGAGAGACCCAGTACTTC
>-|TRBV6-1|TRBJ2-1|TRBD2
CASSELAGVTNEQFF
TGTGCCAGCAGTGAACTAGCGGGAGTCACCAATGAGCAGTTCTTC
>few|TRBV9|TRBJ2-7|TRBD2
CASSVGAGGLEQYF
TGTGCCAGCAGCGTGGGAGCGGGAGGTCTCGAGCAGTACTTC
>-|TRBV9|TRBJ2-7|-
CASSVGGEAEQYF
TGTGCCAGCAGCGTAGGCGGGGAAGCCGAGCAGTACTTC
>-|TRBV1|TRBJ2-3|-
CTSSQDRGPPLDTQYF
TGCACCAGCAGCCAAGATCGAGGTCCGCCTTTAGATACGCAGTATTTT
>-|TRBV7-2|TRBJ2-3|TRBD2
CASSIGTSGVPSTDTQYF
TGTGCCAGCAGCATCGGGACTAGCGGGGTACCGAGCACAGATACGCAGTATTTT
>-|TRBV5-1|TRBJ1-2|TRBD1
CASTLIPRQGQHYGYTF
TGCGCCAGCACCCTCATCCCACGACAGGGGCAACACTATGGCTACACCTTC
>-|TRBV30|TRBJ2-7|-
CAWSVWGQLYEQYF
TGTGCCTGGAGTGTATGGGGGCAGCTTTACGAGCAGTACTTC
>-|TRBV11-2|TRBJ2-1|TRBD2
CASSLTMVGTSGRVEQFF
TGTGCCAGCAGCTTAACGATGGTTGGGACTAGCGGGAGAGTCGAGCAGTTCTTC
>once|TRBV7-9|TRBJ2-1|-
CASSSGGGDEQFF
TGTGCCAGCAGCTCCGGAGGGGGGGATGAGCAGTTCTTC
>-|TRBV19|TRBJ1-3|TRBD1
CASSGQGISGNTIYF
TGTGCCAGTAGTGGACAGGGAATCTCTGGAAACACCATATATTTT
>-|TRBV7-9|TRBJ1-1|-
CASSLSLSRTEAFF
TGTGCCAGCAGCTTGTCCCTGAGCCGAACTGAAGCTTTCTTT